The entry below describes one T cell receptor (beta chain). The data were obtained in a study of blood T cell repertoires in COVID-19. TCRdb's table, derived via immunoSEQ multiplex PCR, lists solely in-frame clones and lacks some. The sample records 310,000 or so clones, around 88% being singletons. The sequenced material came from peripheral blood. This clonotype was obtained from a woman aged 30 to 39 who had recovered from COVID-19.

In DNA form, the CDR3 reads TGCGCCAGCAGCTTGGGAGCTAGCTCGACAGATACGCAGTATTTT. It encodes CASSLGASSTDTQYF. The V and J genes are TRBV5-1 and TRBJ2-3; D perhaps matches TRBD2 (5 bases). This CDR3 is built from 15 residues. Per germline, CDR1 SGHRS and CDR2 YFSETQ. V dropped 0 bases and J dropped 3 bases, with 11 bases sitting between them.